This T cell receptor beta chain was obtained from a study of Tregs in tolerant kidney transplant recipients. Study-wide background: Related graft donors supplied nonmyeloablative bone marrow transplants, and mixed chimerism was transient. General study points: Changing PCR primers prevented nucleotide comparison between some patients' samples. Validation in larger populations is needed because few patients were studied.

On this clone: Its target is unknown.

CD4+CD25+CD127- Tregs, CD4+CD25- non-Tregs, CD4 and CD8 cells were sorted. Clones were read by immunoSEQ multiplex PCR, and TCRdb kept only the in-frame ones, dropping some. The profile shows some 74,000 clones, around 90% of them singletons. From germline, CDR1 is SGDLS and CDR2 YYNGEE. The length of the CDR3 is 16 residues. V gave up 0 bases and J gave up 1 base, with 13 bases separating them. The source of this sequence is a human donor who received a combined kidney and bone marrow transplant. The rearrangement links TRBV9 to TRBJ2-5; possible D gene TRBD2, 7 bases. The input for sequencing was Tregs from blood, taken before the transplant. CDR3 sequence reads: CASSVVGGPAQETQYF. The CDR3 DNA follows: TGTGCCAGCAGCGTAGTGGGGGGGCCGGCCCAAGAGACCCAGTACTTC.